The rows below give T cell receptor beta chains drawn from one sample of a study of T cells in localized non-small cell lung cancer. The protocol was immunoSEQ multiplex PCR, while the TCRdb copy is restricted to in-frame clones and leaves out a portion. The sample yields around 24,000 clones, roughly 87% seen once. The sequencing here drew on peripheral blood, taken before any cancer treatment. The receptors were sampled from an older male donor with stage I squamous cell lung carcinoma. CDR3s include the opening cysteine and the closing phenylalanine or tryptophan. The order of the fields is D gene, J gene, CDR3 length, V gene, clone size, CDR3 protein, CDR3 DNA. The D gene is left open where the match is weak. Some rows have no size entry. The others give once, few or many, or a class for an expanded clone.

d_gene: NA
j_gene: TRBJ1-6
len: 15
v_gene: TRBV19
abundance: NA
CDR3aa: CASSPSVGSNSPLHF
CDR3nt: TGTGCCAGTAGCCCTTCGGTAGGGTCCAATTCACCCCTCCACTTT

d_gene: NA
j_gene: TRBJ2-7
len: 13
v_gene: TRBV4-3
abundance: NA
CDR3aa: CASSQDLTYEQYF
CDR3nt: TGCGCCAGCAGCCAAGATTTGACCTACGAGCAGTACTTC

d_gene: NA
j_gene: TRBJ2-1
len: 15
v_gene: TRBV6-5
abundance: NA
CDR3aa: CASSSGRALYNEQFF
CDR3nt: TGTGCCAGCAGTTCGGGAAGGGCTCTGTACAATGAGCAGTTCTTC

d_gene: TRBD2
j_gene: TRBJ2-3
len: 16
v_gene: TRBV7-7
abundance: NA
CDR3aa: CASSLGGLAGTDTQYF
CDR3nt: TGTGCTAGCAGCTTAGGGGGACTAGCGGGCACAGATACGCAGTATTTT

d_gene: TRBD2
j_gene: TRBJ2-2
len: 17
v_gene: TRBV7-7
abundance: NA
CDR3aa: CASSQLAGGPVIGELFF
CDR3nt: TGTGCTAGCAGCCAGTTAGCGGGAGGGCCGGTAATCGGGGAGCTGTTTTTT

d_gene: NA
j_gene: TRBJ1-5
len: 14
v_gene: TRBV5-1
abundance: NA
CDR3aa: CASSDGGRNQPQHF
CDR3nt: TGCGCCAGCAGTGACGGGGGGCGCAATCAGCCCCAGCATTTT

d_gene: NA
j_gene: TRBJ1-6
len: 15
v_gene: TRBV6-6
abundance: NA
CDR3aa: CASSLPTDYNSPLHF
CDR3nt: TGTGCCAGCAGCCTCCCGACAGATTATAATTCACCCCTCCACTTT

d_gene: TRBD1
j_gene: TRBJ1-6
len: 14
v_gene: TRBV5-1
abundance: NA
CDR3aa: CASSRGQGFSPLHF
CDR3nt: TGCGCCAGCAGCCGCGGACAGGGTTTTTCACCCCTCCACTTT

d_gene: NA
j_gene: TRBJ1-2
len: 14
v_gene: TRBV6-5
abundance: NA
CDR3aa: CASSYSAEVNGYTF
CDR3nt: TGTGCCAGCAGTTACTCGGCAGAAGTTAATGGCTACACCTTC

d_gene: NA
j_gene: TRBJ1-5
len: 12
v_gene: TRBV7-2
abundance: NA
CDR3aa: CASMRDREPQHF
CDR3nt: TGTGCCAGTATGAGGGATAGAGAGCCCCAGCATTTT

d_gene: NA
j_gene: TRBJ2-1
len: 13
v_gene: TRBV2
abundance: few
CDR3aa: CASRANIGNEQFF
CDR3nt: TGTGCCAGCAGAGCCAACATCGGCAATGAGCAGTTCTTC

d_gene: TRBD1
j_gene: TRBJ1-6
len: 16
v_gene: TRBV4-3
abundance: NA
CDR3aa: CASSQDWTGYNSPLHF
CDR3nt: TGCGCCAGCAGCCAAGATTGGACAGGGTATAATTCACCCCTCCACTTT

d_gene: NA
j_gene: TRBJ1-2
len: 15
v_gene: TRBV4-2
abundance: once
CDR3aa: CASSPLDLRVDGYTF
CDR3nt: TGTGCCAGCAGCCCTTTGGATCTACGGGTTGATGGCTACACCTTC

d_gene: NA
j_gene: TRBJ2-7
len: 11
v_gene: TRBV30
abundance: NA
CDR3aa: CAWSSSSEQYF
CDR3nt: TGTGCCTGGAGTAGCTCCTCCGAGCAGTACTTC

d_gene: NA
j_gene: TRBJ2-3
len: 15
v_gene: TRBV4-1
abundance: NA
CDR3aa: CASSIRGAGSDTQYF
CDR3nt: TGCGCCAGCAGCATCAGGGGCGCGGGTTCAGATACGCAGTATTTT

d_gene: NA
j_gene: TRBJ2-6
len: 16
v_gene: TRBV5-8
abundance: NA
CDR3aa: CASSAGTFSGANVLTF
CDR3nt: TGTGCCAGCAGCGCCGGGACGTTCTCTGGGGCCAACGTCCTGACTTTC

d_gene: NA
j_gene: TRBJ2-2
len: 15
v_gene: TRBV18
abundance: NA
CDR3aa: CASSRGQINTGELFF
CDR3nt: TGTGCCAGCTCACGAGGACAGATCAACACCGGGGAGCTGTTTTTT

d_gene: NA
j_gene: TRBJ2-3
len: 17
v_gene: TRBV18
abundance: NA
CDR3aa: CASSPPSAVKTTDTQYF
CDR3nt: TGTGCCAGCTCACCCCCCTCGGCAGTAAAGACCACAGATACGCAGTATTTT

d_gene: TRBD2
j_gene: TRBJ2-7
len: 16
v_gene: TRBV27
abundance: hyperexpanded
CDR3aa: CASGPEGAGVNGEQYF
CDR3nt: TGTGCCAGCGGCCCGGAGGGAGCGGGGGTTAATGGGGAGCAGTACTTC

d_gene: TRBD1
j_gene: TRBJ1-1
len: 13
v_gene: TRBV11-3
abundance: NA
CDR3aa: CASSLAGGFEAFF
CDR3nt: TGTGCCAGCAGCTTAGCAGGGGGATTTGAAGCTTTCTTT

d_gene: TRBD2
j_gene: TRBJ2-1
len: 14
v_gene: TRBV15
abundance: NA
CDR3aa: CATRMIAGDYEQFF
CDR3nt: TGTGCCACCAGGATGATAGCGGGGGATTATGAGCAGTTCTTC

d_gene: TRBD2
j_gene: TRBJ2-1
len: 14
v_gene: TRBV7-6
abundance: NA
CDR3aa: CASSLALAVNEQFF
CDR3nt: TGTGCCAGCAGCTTAGCGCTAGCGGTCAATGAGCAGTTCTTC

d_gene: NA
j_gene: TRBJ2-7
len: 11
v_gene: TRBV30
abundance: NA
CDR3aa: CAWSSSVEQYF
CDR3nt: TGTGCCTGGTCCTCCTCTGTCGAGCAGTACTTC

d_gene: NA
j_gene: TRBJ2-5
len: 15
v_gene: TRBV5-1
abundance: NA
CDR3aa: CASSLRGIMGETQYF
CDR3nt: TGCGCCAGCAGCTTGAGAGGGATCATGGGAGAGACCCAGTACTTC

d_gene: NA
j_gene: TRBJ2-1
len: 13
v_gene: TRBV29-1
abundance: NA
CDR3aa: CSAPYISHNEQFF
CDR3nt: TGCAGCGCCCCCTATATATCCCACAATGAGCAGTTCTTC

d_gene: NA
j_gene: TRBJ2-7
len: 13
v_gene: TRBV18
abundance: NA
CDR3aa: CASSPDSSYEQYF
CDR3nt: TGTGCCAGCTCACCGGACAGCTCCTACGAGCAGTACTTC

d_gene: NA
j_gene: TRBJ2-7
len: 13
v_gene: TRBV5-4
abundance: NA
CDR3aa: CASSLKNSYEQYF
CDR3nt: TGTGCCAGCAGCTTAAAAAACTCCTACGAGCAGTACTTC

d_gene: TRBD1
j_gene: TRBJ1-4
len: 15
v_gene: TRBV18
abundance: NA
CDR3aa: CASSPNRDRNEKLFF
CDR3nt: TGTGCCAGCTCACCTAACCGGGACAGGAATGAAAAACTGTTTTTT

d_gene: NA
j_gene: TRBJ2-5
len: 14
v_gene: TRBV6-1
abundance: few
CDR3aa: CASRPGARGETQYF
CDR3nt: TGTGCCAGCAGGCCGGGGGCGCGGGGCGAGACCCAGTACTTC

d_gene: NA
j_gene: TRBJ1-2
len: 14
v_gene: TRBV9
abundance: NA
CDR3aa: CASSPRDLAYGYTF
CDR3nt: TGTGCCAGCAGCCCCCGGGACCTGGCCTATGGCTACACCTTC

d_gene: TRBD2
j_gene: TRBJ2-5
len: 14
v_gene: TRBV30
abundance: NA
CDR3aa: CAWTLRGLVETQYF
CDR3nt: TGTGCCTGGACCCTAAGGGGACTAGTGGAGACCCAGTACTTC

d_gene: NA
j_gene: TRBJ1-1
len: 13
v_gene: TRBV18
abundance: NA
CDR3aa: CASSGTEYTEAFF
CDR3nt: TGTGCCAGCTCAGGCACAGAGTACACTGAAGCTTTCTTT

d_gene: TRBD2
j_gene: TRBJ2-1
len: 16
v_gene: TRBV6-6
abundance: NA
CDR3aa: CASRRERGGSYNEQFF
CDR3nt: TGTGCCAGCAGACGGGAGCGCGGGGGGTCCTACAATGAGCAGTTCTTC